This TCR beta chain was documented in a study of identical twins. Overall study results and limits: Models underestimated how often monozygotic twins shared out-of-frame TCR alpha. Because invariant MAIT and iNKT cells could be present, zero-insertion analyses could be partly confounded. Rather than following the same donors, the conclusions depended on cross-sectional statistical analysis.

Template switching supplied a universal primer site; unique molecular identifiers were carried on the cDNA. TCRdb fed the 5' RACE reads into MiXCR, producing one record per CDR3 protein. Here the sample spans about 1.7 million distinct CDR3 sequences, around 33% being singletons. CDR1 and CDR2 from the germline V gene are ENHRY and SYGVKD. The CDR3 spans 14 residues. Concerning this clonotype: Its antigen is undetermined.

This sequence was found in a newborn girl in good health. The sequenced material came from cord blood. The rearrangement joins TRBV10-3 to TRBJ2-4; the match to TRBD2 covers 8 bases. The DNA end is a closer match to TRBJ2-7, so the J assignment may be wrong. In DNA form, the CDR3 reads TGTGCCATCAGTGAGAACCCTAGCGGGTACGAGCAGTACTTC. It yields the protein CAISENPSGYEQYF.